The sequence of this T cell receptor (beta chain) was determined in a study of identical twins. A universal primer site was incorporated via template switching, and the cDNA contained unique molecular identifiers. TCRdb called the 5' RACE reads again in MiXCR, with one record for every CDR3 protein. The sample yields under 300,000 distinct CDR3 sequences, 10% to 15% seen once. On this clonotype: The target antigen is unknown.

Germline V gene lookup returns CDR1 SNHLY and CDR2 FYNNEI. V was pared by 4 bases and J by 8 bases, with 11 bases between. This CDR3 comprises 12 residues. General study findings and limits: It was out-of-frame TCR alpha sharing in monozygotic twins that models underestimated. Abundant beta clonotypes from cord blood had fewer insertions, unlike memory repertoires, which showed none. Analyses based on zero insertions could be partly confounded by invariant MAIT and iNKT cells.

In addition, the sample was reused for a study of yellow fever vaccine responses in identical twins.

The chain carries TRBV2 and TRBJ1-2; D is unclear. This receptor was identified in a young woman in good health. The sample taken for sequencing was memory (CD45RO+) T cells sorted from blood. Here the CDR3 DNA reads TGTGCCAGCAGTGCGCAGGAAGGCGGCTACACCTTC. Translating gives CASSAQEGGYTF.